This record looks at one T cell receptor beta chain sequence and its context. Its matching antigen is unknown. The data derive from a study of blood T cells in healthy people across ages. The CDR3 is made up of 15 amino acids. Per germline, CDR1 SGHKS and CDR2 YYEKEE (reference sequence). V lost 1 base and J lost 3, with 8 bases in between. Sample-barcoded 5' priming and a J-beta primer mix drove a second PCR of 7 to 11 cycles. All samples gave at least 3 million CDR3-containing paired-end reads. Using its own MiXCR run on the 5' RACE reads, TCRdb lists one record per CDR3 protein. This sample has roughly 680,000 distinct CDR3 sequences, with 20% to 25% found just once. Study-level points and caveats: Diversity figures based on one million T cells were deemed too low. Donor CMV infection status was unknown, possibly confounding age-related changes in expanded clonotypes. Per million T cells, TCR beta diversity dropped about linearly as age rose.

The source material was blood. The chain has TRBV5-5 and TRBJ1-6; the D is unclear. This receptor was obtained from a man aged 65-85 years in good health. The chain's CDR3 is CASSLLGDYNSPLHF. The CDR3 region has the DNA TGTGCCAGCAGCTTGTTAGGAGACTATAATTCACCCCTCCACTTT.